This T cell receptor (beta chain) was profiled in a study of T cell repertoires in cytomegalovirus infection (dated by TCRdb to the late 2010s). For the study in its entirety: Alongside well-studied HLA-B-restricted epitopes, the peptide stimulations were aimed at recently identified HLA-C-restricted CMV epitopes, whose presentation resists viral immunomodulation. Donor HLA type was relevant to the analysis, as public TCR beta signatures indicated carriage of CMV infection together with the matching HLA type. Here is what the overall study found, with its caveats: In both this cohort and an independent roughly 350-donor cohort, the cumulative frequency of public TCR beta family members distinguished carriers of CMV infection plus the relevant HLA type. The ex vivo response was dominated by HLA-C-restricted CMV-specific TCR beta clonotypes, which also provided the single most frequent clonotype in two of eight donors.

TCRdb records Illumina HiSeq 1500 as the sequencer. In TCRdb, the public reads were trimmed at Q25 with fastp and aligned with MiXCR, with productive beta chains retained. CDR3 protein duplicates are merged, each entry listing the most common genes and DNA. In this sample the table shows approximately 990,000 distinct CDR3 sequences, less than 40% of which occur a single time. The top ten clonotypes cover around 15% of the sample. This clonotype has only a few counts. Its antigen remains unidentified. Base qualities are not at hand, and no much larger clone is one base apart. The treatment or condition label here, explained by the study, means: in vitro stimulation with specific CMV peptide epitopes to enrich CMV-specific T cells. Reading the germline V gene gives CDR1 SGHTA and CDR2 FQGTGA. Including cysteine and phenylalanine, the CDR3 has 13 amino acids. Of all the DNA, just the CDR3 is kept, 39 bases in frame from base 1. V is reduced by 6 bases and J by 16 bases, leaving a spacing of 22 bases between them.

The rearranged segments are TRBV7-3 and TRBJ2-4; the D gene identity is not certain. This clonotype was obtained from a human donor in good health (CMV status not recorded). Some clones in this sample may be carry-over from other donors' samples. This specimen was cultured CD8+ T cells from PBMCs, taken from culture after CMV antigen stimulation. The DNA reads TGTGCCAGCAGTTCAGGATTCACGGGTCCCCTATACTTC. Its protein product is CASSSGFTGPLYF.